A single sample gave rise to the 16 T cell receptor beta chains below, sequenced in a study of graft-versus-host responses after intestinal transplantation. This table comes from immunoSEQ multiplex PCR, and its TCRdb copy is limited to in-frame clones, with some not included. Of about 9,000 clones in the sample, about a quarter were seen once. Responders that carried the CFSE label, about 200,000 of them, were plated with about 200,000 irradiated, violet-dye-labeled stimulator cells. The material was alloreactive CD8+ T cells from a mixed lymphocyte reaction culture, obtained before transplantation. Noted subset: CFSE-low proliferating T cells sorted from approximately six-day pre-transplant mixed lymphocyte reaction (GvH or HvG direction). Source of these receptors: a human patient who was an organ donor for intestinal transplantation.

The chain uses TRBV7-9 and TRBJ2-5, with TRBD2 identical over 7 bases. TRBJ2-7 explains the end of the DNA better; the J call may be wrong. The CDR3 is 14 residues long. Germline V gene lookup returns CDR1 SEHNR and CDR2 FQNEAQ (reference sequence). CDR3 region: CASSSPGSGYEQYF. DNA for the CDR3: TGTGCCAGCAGCTCTCCGGGTAGCGGGTACGAGCAGTACTTC.

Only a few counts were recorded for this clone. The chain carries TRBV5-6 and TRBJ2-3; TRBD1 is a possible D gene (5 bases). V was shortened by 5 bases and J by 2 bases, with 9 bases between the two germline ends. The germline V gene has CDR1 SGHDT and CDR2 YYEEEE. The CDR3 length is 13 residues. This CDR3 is CASSWTNTDTQYF. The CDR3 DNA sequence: TGTGCCAGCAGTTGGACAAACACAGATACGCAGTATTTT. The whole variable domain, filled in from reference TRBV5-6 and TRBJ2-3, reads DAGVTQSPTHLIKTRGQQVTLRCSPKSGHDTVSWYQQALGQGPQFIFQYYEEEERQRGNFPDRFSGHQFPNYSSELNVNALLLGDSALYLCASSWTNTDTQYFGPGTRLTVL.

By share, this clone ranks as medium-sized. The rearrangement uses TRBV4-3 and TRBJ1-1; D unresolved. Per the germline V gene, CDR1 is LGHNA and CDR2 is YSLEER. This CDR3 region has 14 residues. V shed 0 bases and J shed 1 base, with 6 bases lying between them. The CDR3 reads CASSQDAGNTEAFF. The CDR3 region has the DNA TGCGCCAGCAGCCAAGACGCGGGGAACACTGAAGCTTTCTTT.

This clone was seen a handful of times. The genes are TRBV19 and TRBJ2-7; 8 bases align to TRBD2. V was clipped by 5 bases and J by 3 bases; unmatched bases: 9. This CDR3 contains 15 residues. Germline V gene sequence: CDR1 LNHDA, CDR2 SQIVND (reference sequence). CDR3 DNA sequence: TGTGCCAGTAGTCCGGGGGGGGCTAGTCTCTACGAGCAGTACTTC. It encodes CASSPGGASLYEQYF.

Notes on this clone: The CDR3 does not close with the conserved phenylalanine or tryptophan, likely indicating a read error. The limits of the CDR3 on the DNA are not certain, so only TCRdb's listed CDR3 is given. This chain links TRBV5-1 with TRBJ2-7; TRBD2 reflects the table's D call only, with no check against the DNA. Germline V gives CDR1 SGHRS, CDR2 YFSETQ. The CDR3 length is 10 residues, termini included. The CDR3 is CASSLAGLAG.

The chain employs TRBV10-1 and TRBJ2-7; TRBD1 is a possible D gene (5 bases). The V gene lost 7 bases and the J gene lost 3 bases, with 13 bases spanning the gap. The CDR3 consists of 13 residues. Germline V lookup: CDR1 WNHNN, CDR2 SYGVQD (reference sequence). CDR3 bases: TGCGCCAGCATTCTTGACAGAGTCTACGAGCAGTACTTC. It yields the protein CASILDRVYEQYF.

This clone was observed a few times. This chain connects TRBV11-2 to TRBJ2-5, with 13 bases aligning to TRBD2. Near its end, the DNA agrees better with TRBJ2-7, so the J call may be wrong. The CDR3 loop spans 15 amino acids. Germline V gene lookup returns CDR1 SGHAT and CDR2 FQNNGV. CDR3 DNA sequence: TGTGCCAGCAGCTCCGGGACTAGCGGGATCTACGAGCAGTACTTC. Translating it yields CASSSGTSGIYEQYF.

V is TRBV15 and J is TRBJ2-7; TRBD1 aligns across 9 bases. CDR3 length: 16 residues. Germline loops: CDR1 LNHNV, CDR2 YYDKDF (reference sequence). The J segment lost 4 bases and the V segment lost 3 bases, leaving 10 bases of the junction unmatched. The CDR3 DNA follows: TGTGCCACCAGCAGTGTGCCGGGACAGGGCCGGTACGAGCAGTACTTC. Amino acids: CATSSVPGQGRYEQYF.

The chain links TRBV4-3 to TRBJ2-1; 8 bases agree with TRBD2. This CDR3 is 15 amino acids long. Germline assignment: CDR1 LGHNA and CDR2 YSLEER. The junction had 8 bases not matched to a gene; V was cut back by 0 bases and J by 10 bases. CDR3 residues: CASSQDFTSGTEQFF. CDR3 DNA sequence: TGCGCCAGCAGCCAAGATTTCACTAGCGGAACGGAGCAGTTCTTC.

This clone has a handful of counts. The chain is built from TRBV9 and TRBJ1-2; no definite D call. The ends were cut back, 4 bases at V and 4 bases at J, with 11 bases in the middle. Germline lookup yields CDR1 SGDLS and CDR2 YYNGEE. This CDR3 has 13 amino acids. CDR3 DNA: TGTGCCAGCAGCCCCGGGAGAGCCTATGGCTACACCTTC. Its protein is CASSPGRAYGYTF.

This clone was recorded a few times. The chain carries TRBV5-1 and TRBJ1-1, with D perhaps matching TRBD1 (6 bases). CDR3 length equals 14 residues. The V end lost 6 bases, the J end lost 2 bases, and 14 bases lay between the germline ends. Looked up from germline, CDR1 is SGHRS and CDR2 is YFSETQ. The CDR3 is CASTLGQLNTEAFF. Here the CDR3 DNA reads TGCGCCAGCACCCTGGGACAACTTAACACTGAAGCTTTCTTT.

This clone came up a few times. CDR3 nucleotide sequence: TGTGCCAGCAGTTATGAGTTGGGGACTGAAGCTTTCTTT. The encoded protein is CASSYELGTEAFF. The V gene is TRBV6-5, the J gene TRBJ1-1; no clear D gene. The CDR3 totals 13 residues. V lost 3 bases and J 5 bases, leaving 10 bases between the germline ends. Germline-derived CDR1 and CDR2 are MNHEY and SVGAGI.

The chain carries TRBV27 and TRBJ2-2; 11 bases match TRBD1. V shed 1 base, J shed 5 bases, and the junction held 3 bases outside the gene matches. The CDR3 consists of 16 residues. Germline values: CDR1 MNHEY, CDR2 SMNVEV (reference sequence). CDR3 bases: TGTGCCAGCAGTTTATACGGGACAGGGGGTACCGGGGAGCTGTTTTTT. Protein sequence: CASSLYGTGGTGELFF.

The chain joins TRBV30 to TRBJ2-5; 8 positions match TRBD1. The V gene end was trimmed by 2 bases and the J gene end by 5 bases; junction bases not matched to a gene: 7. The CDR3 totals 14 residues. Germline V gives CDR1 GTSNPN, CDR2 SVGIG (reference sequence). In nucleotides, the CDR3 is TGTGCCTGGAGTACCGGACAGGGCTTGGAGACCCAGTACTTC. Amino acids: CAWSTGQGLETQYF.

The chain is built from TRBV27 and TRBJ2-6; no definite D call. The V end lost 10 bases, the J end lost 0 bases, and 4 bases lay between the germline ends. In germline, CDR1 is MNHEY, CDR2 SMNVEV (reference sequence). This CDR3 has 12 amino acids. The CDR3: CATLSGANVLTF. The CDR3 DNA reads TGTGCCACCCTCTCTGGGGCCAACGTCCTGACTTTC.

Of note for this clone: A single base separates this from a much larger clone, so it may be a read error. The CDR3 loop reads CAGEFGGGLNEQYF. CDR3 nucleotides: TGTGCCGGGGAGTTCGGGGGGGGCCTCAACGAGCAGTACTTC. This rearrangement joins TRBV30 to TRBJ2-7; 8 bases match TRBD2. The ends lost 8 bases at V and 5 bases at J; junction bases unmatched: 14. Looked up from germline, CDR1 is GTSNPN and CDR2 is SVGIG (reference sequence). The length of the CDR3 is 14 residues.